A selection of T cell receptor beta chains follows, all from one sample in a study of T-cell reconstitution after alpha-beta-depleted transplantation in children. Each CDR3 protein gets one entry after TCRdb re-called the PCR reads with MiXCR. The repertoire holds about half a million distinct CDR3 sequences, with approximately 12% as singletons. Sequenced here: PBMCs from the stem cell graft donor, sampled from the stem cell graft. The receptors shown here come from a human donor who donated a stem cell graft to a child with combined immunodeficiency. Each CDR3 is given with its conserved first and last residue. The D gene is left open where the match is weak. For some rows the clone size is stated as once, few or many, or as a class when expanded; others skip it.

D gene: TRBD2
V gene: TRBV24-1
J gene: TRBJ2-1
clone size: NA
CDR3 DNA: TGTGCCACCAGTCCTGGGCTTGCGGGAGGAAATCCCAATGAGCAGTTCTTC
CDR3 protein: CATSPGLAGGNPNEQFF

D gene: NA
V gene: TRBV30
J gene: TRBJ2-7
clone size: many
CDR3 DNA: TGTGCCTGGAGTGCAACTATCTACTACGAGCAGTACTTC
CDR3 protein: CAWSATIYYEQYF

D gene: NA
V gene: TRBV4-3
J gene: TRBJ2-3
clone size: many
CDR3 DNA: TGCGCCAGCAGCCAAGATCGACATTACGATCTGAGCACAGATACGCAGTATTTT
CDR3 protein: CASSQDRHYDLSTDTQYF

D gene: NA
V gene: TRBV10-3
J gene: TRBJ2-1
clone size: many
CDR3 DNA: TGTGCCATCAGTGAGTGGTATCAGAATGAGCAGTTCTTC
CDR3 protein: CAISEWYQNEQFF

D gene: NA
V gene: TRBV12-3/TRBV12-4
J gene: TRBJ2-7
clone size: few
CDR3 DNA: TGTGCCAGCAGTCCCACTATCGCCAAGCAGTACTTC
CDR3 protein: CASSPTIAKQYF

D gene: NA
V gene: TRBV7-2
J gene: TRBJ1-6
clone size: many
CDR3 DNA: TGTGCCAGCAGCCCGATATTTGGAGACTATAATTCACCCCTCCACTTT
CDR3 protein: CASSPIFGDYNSPLHF

D gene: NA
V gene: TRBV12-3/TRBV12-4
J gene: TRBJ2-1
clone size: many
CDR3 DNA: TGTGCCAGCAGTTTACGTTTCCCAGACAATGAGCAGTTCTTC
CDR3 protein: CASSLRFPDNEQFF

D gene: NA
V gene: TRBV12-3/TRBV12-4
J gene: TRBJ1-1
clone size: few
CDR3 DNA: TGTGCCAGCAGTTTTCAGGGCCCAACCGCTGAAGCTTTCTTT
CDR3 protein: CASSFQGPTAEAFF

D gene: NA
V gene: TRBV12-3/TRBV12-4
J gene: TRBJ2-5
clone size: NA
CDR3 DNA: TGTGCCAGCAGTCCCCACAAAGAGACCCAGTACTTC
CDR3 protein: CASSPHKETQYF

D gene: NA
V gene: TRBV5-5
J gene: TRBJ2-6
clone size: NA
CDR3 DNA: TGTGCCAGCAGCTTGATCCCAGCCAACGTCCTGACTTTC
CDR3 protein: CASSLIPANVLTF